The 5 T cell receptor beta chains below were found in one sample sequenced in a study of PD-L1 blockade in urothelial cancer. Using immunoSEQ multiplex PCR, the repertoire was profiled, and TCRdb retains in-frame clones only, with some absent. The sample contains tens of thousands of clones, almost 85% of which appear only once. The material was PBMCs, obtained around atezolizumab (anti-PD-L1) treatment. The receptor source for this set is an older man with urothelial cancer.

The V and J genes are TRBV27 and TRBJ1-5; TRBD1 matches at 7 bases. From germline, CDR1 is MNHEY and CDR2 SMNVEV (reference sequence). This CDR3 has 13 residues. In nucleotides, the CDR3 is TGTGTCACCTCCCCGACAGGGCGGCAGCCCCAGCATTTT. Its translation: CVTSPTGRQPQHF.

CDR3 DNA sequence: TGCGCCAGCAGCCAAGACAGGGCCTCTAATGAAAAACTGTTTTTT. Its translation is CASSQDRASNEKLFF. This chain connects TRBV4-3 to TRBJ1-4; maybe TRBD1 (5 bases). Trimming pared 0 bases from V and 3 bases from J, leaving 8 bases between. The CDR3 extends over 15 amino acids. Germline values: CDR1 LGHNA, CDR2 YSLEER.

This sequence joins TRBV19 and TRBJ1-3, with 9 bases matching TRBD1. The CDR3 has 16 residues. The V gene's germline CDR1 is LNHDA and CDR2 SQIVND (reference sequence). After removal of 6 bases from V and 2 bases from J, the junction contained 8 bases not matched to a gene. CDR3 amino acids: CASRPSGTGPGNTIYF. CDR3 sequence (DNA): TGTGCCAGTAGGCCTTCCGGGACAGGGCCTGGAAACACCATATATTTT. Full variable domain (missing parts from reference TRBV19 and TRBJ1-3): DGGITQSPKYLFRKEGQNVTLSCEQNLNHDAMYWYRQDPGQGLRLIYYSQIVNDFQKGDIAEGYSVSREKKESFPLTVTSAQKNPTAFYLCASRPSGTGPGNTIYFGEGSWLTVV.

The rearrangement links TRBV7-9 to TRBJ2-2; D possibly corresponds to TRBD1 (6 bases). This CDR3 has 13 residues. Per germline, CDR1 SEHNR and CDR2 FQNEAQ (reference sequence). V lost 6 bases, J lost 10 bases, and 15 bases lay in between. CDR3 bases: TGTGCCAGCAGGCTAGGGGGAGCCCCGGAGCTGTTTTTT. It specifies CASRLGGAPELFF.

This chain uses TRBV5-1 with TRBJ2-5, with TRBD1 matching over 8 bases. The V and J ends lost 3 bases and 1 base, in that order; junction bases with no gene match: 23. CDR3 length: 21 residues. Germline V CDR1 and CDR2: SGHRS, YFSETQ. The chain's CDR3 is CASSYDPTGGREGGLQETQYF. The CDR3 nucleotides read TGCGCCAGCAGCTACGACCCTACAGGGGGACGTGAGGGAGGACTCCAAGAGACCCAGTACTTC.